The source of this T cell receptor (beta chain) is a study of pediatric ulcerative colitis (dated by TCRdb to between 2018 and 2021). Some background on the complete study: Under ten ulcerative colitis patients had pancolitis and two had left-sided colitis, with histology consistent with ulcerative colitis in all. The Pediatric Ulcerative Colitis Activity Index classified two patients as having mild disease, several as having moderate disease and three as having acute severe colitis. From eight or nine newly diagnosed, treatment-naive pediatric ulcerative colitis patients and a handful of non-IBD control children, paired blood and rectal samples were collected. General findings and caveats noted by the study authors: Autologous blood-rectal clonal overlap was significantly higher in ulcerative colitis patients than in controls, suggesting increased T cell trafficking to inflamed tissue. Two rectal CDR3 clonotypes were found in every ulcerative colitis patient but in no control. Because the repertoires came from total lymphocyte DNA, rare subsets such as regulatory T cells may have patterns that are not reflected. Rectal pinch biopsies may have included blood-derived T cells, especially in patients with overt colitis. Only a few individuals were included in the healthy control group, which was small. Features of the rectal repertoire distinguished controls, mild-moderate colitis patients and acute severe colitis patients, and in acute severe colitis, rectal diversity was reduced because of clonal expansions. For technical reasons, blood samples from a couple of patients gave substantially fewer templates, and these samples were excluded from the blood-rectal overlap analysis.

One to two pinch biopsies were taken from the rectum for research during colonoscopy. Before the diagnostic colonoscopy, none of the ulcerative colitis patients had been given immunosuppressive medication. Rectal biopsies were digested with proteinase K before DNA isolation. The Wizard kit (Promega) was used to extract genomic DNA from both blood and intestinal samples. From the germline V gene, CDR1 is SGHAT and CDR2 is FQNNGV. Ends trimmed: V by 6 bases, J by 8 bases; bases unmatched to a gene: 11. Spanning cysteine to phenylalanine, the CDR3 consists of 14 amino acids. Only the CDR3 DNA is retained, 42 bases long and in frame from the first base. Using the immunoSEQ TRB Survey service, rearranged CDR3 beta regions were amplified from genomic DNA with multiplex V and J primers. To keep depth equal across samples, survey-level sequencing depth of up to 500,000 reads per sample was applied. The libraries were purified, combined into pools and sequenced with Illumina technology. From the authors' description of their analysis: Productive clonality, sample overlap, pairwise scatters, CDR3 beta length, V/D/J gene usage and productiveness were all assessed with the immunoSEQ online tools. Calculated diversity was defined as the number of unique rearrangements divided by total templates, multiplied by 100, and Shannon and Simpson indices were computed as well. Principal component analysis was performed on Z-score normalized data with the R prcomp function and the ggbiplot package. Morisita's index was used to quantify blood-rectal clonal overlap within each subject. TCRdb took this table from immuneACCESS and kept in-frame rearrangements with V and J called. Such tables lack part of the clones; where checked against another copy, unresolved V genes explain under half of the gap, and the rest is unexplained. The DNA gave D and trimming, while V, J and clone size come from that table. Counted in this sample were over 15,000 clones; around 70% of them appeared once. Around 3.7% of the sample lies in the top ten.

Concerning this clone: Its antigen is currently not known. No clone much larger than this one lies a single base away; base qualities are absent.

The material sequenced was gut tissue. The V and J segments used are TRBV11-2 and TRBJ1-2; 8 junctional bases match TRBD1. This TCR derives from a girl between 5 and 17 years old with moderate ulcerative colitis. The CDR3 protein sequence reads: CASRDYRGSRGYTF. The nucleotides read TGTGCCAGCAGGGATTACAGGGGGAGTCGGGGCTACACCTTC. The reference TRBV11-2 and TRBJ1-2 proteins fill in what lies around the CDR3, so the full variable domain reads EAGVAQSPRYKIIEKRQSVAFWCNPISGHATLYWYQQILGQGPKLLIQFQNNGVVDDSQLPKDRFSAERLKGVDSTLKIQPAKLEDSAVYLCASRDYRGSRGYTFGSGTRLTVV.